These 27 T cell receptor beta chains share one sample of origin, sequenced in a study of beta chain features in type 1 diabetes. What was sequenced were expressed TCRB transcripts, since all of the isolated RNA had been reverse transcribed. The data were produced by immunoSEQ multiplex PCR, yet TCRdb's version contains in-frame clones alone and is incomplete. The sample records 200,000 to 250,000 clones, under 13% being singletons. Sequencing was done on a sample of central memory CD4+ T cells from blood. Receptors originate from a young man in good health.

This clone was detected many times. The chain carries TRBV7-2 and TRBJ2-3; no firm D call. Germline V CDR1 and CDR2: SGHTA, FQGNSA. V was pared by 4 bases and J by 2 bases, with 4 bases between. The CDR3 contains 12 residues. This CDR3 reads CASSWYTDTQYF. DNA for the CDR3: TGTGCCAGCAGCTGGTACACAGATACGCAGTATTTT.

The CDR3 region is CASIPLGVSVREQFF. CDR3 in DNA: TGTGCCAGCATCCCCCTCGGGGTTTCCGTCCGGGAGCAGTTCTTC. The V call is TRBV6-5, the J call TRBJ2-1, with D perhaps matching TRBD2 (5 bases). With 7 bases removed from V and 10 bases from J, the gap between germline ends came to 23 bases. CDR1 is MNHEY, CDR2 SVGAGI, per germline. This CDR3 comprises 15 residues.

This chain connects TRBV29-1 to TRBJ1-2; no firm D call. CDR1 SQVTM and CDR2 ANQGSEA come from the germline V gene. The CDR3 loop spans 11 amino acids. Trimming shortened V by 3 bases and J by 8 bases, and 10 bases separated the two germline ends. Here the CDR3 DNA reads TGCAGCGTTGACTTCGGCAGCGGCTACACCTTC. Its translation is CSVDFGSGYTF.

This clone was recorded many times. The chain uses TRBV28 and TRBJ2-1, with 11 bases lining up with TRBD2. The V and J ends lost 5 bases and 3 bases, in that order; junction bases with no gene match: 3. Looked up from germline, CDR1 is MDHEN and CDR2 is SYDVKM. The CDR3 loop spans 15 amino acids. The CDR3 DNA reads TGTGCCAGCAGTGAACTAGCGGGAGTCTACAATGAGCAGTTCTTC. Encoded protein: CASSELAGVYNEQFF.

There are a few counts of this clone. The chain joins TRBV25-1 to TRBJ2-5; D is perhaps TRBD2 (6 bases). The CDR3 length is 15 residues. V shed 1 base and J shed 5 bases, with 14 bases lying between them. The germline CDR1 and CDR2 sequences are MGHDK and SYGVNS. The CDR3 here is CASSEFLGGGETQYF. CDR3 nucleotide sequence: TGTGCCAGCAGTGAATTTCTCGGTGGGGGGGAGACCCAGTACTTC.

This clone has more than one count but fewer than ten. The rearrangement links TRBV4-1 to TRBJ2-1, with 12 nucleotides matching TRBD2. The CDR3 consists of 17 residues. The trim removed 4 bases at V and 5 bases at J, leaving 9 bases unmatched. Germline values: CDR1 MGHRA, CDR2 YSYEKL. CDR3 region: CASSPARTSGMDNEQFF. The CDR3 DNA reads as TGCGCCAGCAGCCCCGCCCGGACTAGCGGGATGGACAATGAGCAGTTCTTC.

Comments on this clone: An end of the junction does not agree with germline; a read error may underlie this. Other DNA sequences from this sample encode an identical CDR3 as well. The chain joins TRBV9 to TRBJ2-7; D is possibly TRBD2 (5 bases). CDR1 and CDR2 from the germline V gene are SGDLS and YYNGEE. The CDR3 covers 14 residues. The CDR3 spells CASSVSRGSYEQYF. In nucleotides, the CDR3 is TGTGCCAGTAGCGTATCTCGTGGTAGCTACGAGCAGTACTTC.

This clone was observed a few times. V gene TRBV7-6 combines with J gene TRBJ2-3; D gene uncertain. The CDR3 is made up of 14 amino acids. V shed 5 bases and J shed 4 bases, with 13 bases lying between them. CDR1 is SGHVS, CDR2 FNYEAQ, per germline. CDR3 in amino acids: CASSHPFRSDTQYF. CDR3 nucleotide sequence: TGTGCCAGCAGCCATCCCTTTAGGTCAGATACGCAGTATTTT.

This sequence joins TRBV15 and TRBJ1-2, with D tentatively TRBD1 (6 bases). The CDR3 is 13 residues long. Germline loops: CDR1 LNHNV, CDR2 YYDKDF (reference sequence). Between the trimmed V and J ends, which lost 2 bases and 8 bases, there was a span of 12 bases. The CDR3 reads CATSRINRVGYTF. CDR3 bases: TGTGCCACCAGCAGAATCAACAGGGTGGGCTACACCTTC.

This clone was detected only a few times. The chain has TRBV28 and TRBJ2-7, with D possibly being TRBD2 (5 bases). The germline V gene has CDR1 MDHEN and CDR2 SYDVKM. The CDR3 totals 15 residues. Trimming removed 7 bases at V and 3 bases at J, with 19 bases between. CDR3 nucleotide sequence: TGTGCCAGCATTTCTGGAGGTGCGGTTGACTACGAGCAGTACTTC. Its translation: CASISGGAVDYEQYF.

Only a few counts were recorded for this clone. The J gene is TRBJ2-1, the V gene TRBV14; D unresolved. V shed 6 bases and J shed 0 bases, with 15 bases lying between them. CDR3 length equals 16 residues. Germline CDR1 and CDR2: SGHDN and FVKESK. The CDR3 nucleotides are TGTGCCAGCAGTCAATGGCGTTGGAGCTCCTACAATGAGCAGTTCTTC. Its protein is CASSQWRWSSYNEQFF.

The chain carries TRBV5-1 and TRBJ2-6, with D uncertain. Looked up from germline, CDR1 is SGHRS and CDR2 is YFSETQ. The ends were cut back, 2 bases at V and 0 bases at J, with 3 bases in the middle. CDR3 length equals 14 residues. CDR3: CASSFISGANVLTF. The CDR3 DNA reads as TGCGCCAGCAGCTTTATCTCTGGGGCCAACGTCCTGACTTTC.

This clone was observed a few times. The chain combines TRBV7-8 with TRBJ2-3; a weak D match, TRBD2 (5 bases). This CDR3 is built from 15 residues. The V gene lost 5 bases and the J gene lost 3 bases, with 15 bases spanning the gap. Germline CDR1 reads SGHVS; CDR2 reads FQNEAQ. The CDR3 loop reads CASSRSGLETDTQYF. The CDR3 DNA sequence: TGTGCCAGCAGCAGGTCCGGACTGGAGACAGATACGCAGTATTTT.

This clone has ten or more counts. This chain uses TRBV5-4 with TRBJ2-6, with D perhaps being TRBD1 or TRBD2 (5 bases each). The CDR3 has 16 residues. V gave up 0 bases and J gave up 4 bases, with 11 bases separating them. Germline CDR1 reads SGHNT; CDR2 reads YYREEE (reference sequence). The CDR3 reads CASSLVGTKGANVLTF. As DNA, the CDR3 is TGTGCCAGCAGCTTGGTTGGGACGAAAGGGGCCAACGTCCTGACTTTC.

This clone was seen more than once but under ten times. The chain has TRBV10-3 and TRBJ1-2; D gene uncertain. CDR1 ENHRY and CDR2 SYGVKD come from the germline V gene. V dropped 4 bases and J dropped 7 bases, with 13 bases sitting between them. The CDR3 is made up of 13 amino acids. The CDR3 nucleotides are TGTGCCATCAGTGTGGAAGAGACGGCTGGCTACACCTTC. As protein: CAISVEETAGYTF.

The chain links TRBV10-3 to TRBJ1-2; no firm D call. This CDR3 is 16 amino acids long. The germline V and J ends were trimmed by 0 bases and 8 bases, with 19 bases remaining between them. Per germline, CDR1 ENHRY and CDR2 SYGVKD. The CDR3: CAISESQTSWGRGYTF. CDR3 nucleotides: TGTGCCATCAGTGAGTCGCAGACGTCATGGGGTAGAGGCTACACCTTC.

This clone has only a few counts. The genes are TRBV18 and TRBJ2-3; D not certain. Germline V lookup: CDR1 KGHSH, CDR2 LQKENI. The germline V and J ends were trimmed by 3 bases and 1 base, with 11 bases remaining between them. The CDR3 sequence is 15 residues long. CDR3 DNA: TGTGCCAGCTCACCTACCATCACAGGCACAGATACGCAGTATTTT. It is translated as CASSPTITGTDTQYF.

This clone was detected a few times. The chain combines TRBV18 with TRBJ1-5; D is ambiguous. CDR3 length: 14 residues. V gave up 0 bases and J gave up 5 bases, with 8 bases separating them. The germline V gene has CDR1 KGHSH and CDR2 LQKENI. CDR3 in amino acids: CASSPPGGDQPQHF. CDR3 in DNA: TGTGCCAGCTCACCACCGGGTGGGGATCAGCCCCAGCATTTT.

The chain employs TRBV7-2 and TRBJ2-1; TRBD1 is a possible D gene (6 bases). In germline, CDR1 is SGHTA, CDR2 FQGNSA. This CDR3 has 14 residues. Between the trimmed V and J ends, which lost 5 bases and 4 bases, there was a span of 12 bases. The chain's CDR3 is CASSPRTAYNEQFF. The CDR3, as DNA: TGTGCCAGCAGCCCCCGGACAGCTTACAATGAGCAGTTCTTC.

This clone was observed a few times. The chain links TRBV30 to TRBJ1-2; unclear D gene. This CDR3 is 12 amino acids long. Germline values: CDR1 GTSNPN, CDR2 SVGIG (reference sequence). V lost 1 base and J lost 2, with 5 bases in between. CDR3 in amino acids: CAWSASNYGYTF. CDR3 in DNA: TGTGCCTGGAGTGCTTCAAACTATGGCTACACCTTC.

This clone was counted a few times. Here the CDR3 DNA reads TGTGCCAGCAGCTTAGGGGGGGCATCGCGGATGGGAGACGAGCAGTACTTC. It codes for CASSLGGASRMGDEQYF. The chain links TRBV5-4 to TRBJ2-7, with a weak D call TRBD2 (7 bases). The CDR3 contains 17 residues. The germline V gene encodes CDR1 SGHNT and CDR2 YYREEE (reference sequence). V was cut by 2 bases and J by 5 bases, with 23 bases left in between.

The sample holds a few counts of this clone. V and J are TRBV9 and TRBJ2-1; 11 nucleotides align to TRBD2. The length of the CDR3 is 15 residues. With V trimmed by 4 bases and J by 4 bases, 4 bases remained unmatched. Germline CDR1 and CDR2: SGDLS and YYNGEE. This CDR3 is CASSYGTSGYNEQFF. In nucleotides, the CDR3 is TGTGCCAGCAGCTACGGGACTAGCGGATACAATGAGCAGTTCTTC.

As DNA, the CDR3 is TGTGCCAGCAGCTTGGCTTCCGCCCTCGTCACAGATACGCAGTATTTT. It yields the protein CASSLASALVTDTQYF. V and J are TRBV5-6 and TRBJ2-3; D call uncertain. Germline assignment: CDR1 SGHDT and CDR2 YYEEEE. The CDR3 is made up of 16 amino acids. The ends were cut back, 0 bases at V and 2 bases at J, with 13 bases in the middle.

This clone has ten or more counts. This CDR3 reads CAWTDNVNRAFF. In DNA form, the CDR3 reads TGTGCCTGGACAGATAATGTGAACAGAGCCTTCTTC. V and J are TRBV30 and TRBJ2-1; D gene uncertain. Trimming shortened V by 4 bases and J by 16 bases, and 20 bases separated the two germline ends. This CDR3 spans 12 amino acids. Germline CDR1 reads GTSNPN; CDR2 reads SVGIG (reference sequence).

The chain combines TRBV29-1 with TRBJ2-5, with 10 bases that match TRBD1. Germline CDR1 SQVTM, CDR2 ANQGSEA. This CDR3 is 14 amino acids long. After removal of 6 bases from V and 4 bases from J, the junction contained 8 bases not matched to a gene. CDR3 in DNA: TGCAGCGTAGGAGGGGGGACAGGGGTAGAGACCCAGTACTTC. Translated, it gives CSVGGGTGVETQYF.

The V gene is TRBV28, the J gene TRBJ2-7, with D hard to call. Germline V gene sequence: CDR1 MDHEN, CDR2 SYDVKM. Trimming took 7 bases from V and 5 from J, leaving 9 bases between them. CDR3 length: 11 amino acids. CDR3 loop: CASKLLHEQYF. In DNA, the CDR3 is TGTGCCAGCAAACTCCTACACGAGCAGTACTTC.

This clone was counted between two and nine times. The V gene is TRBV28, the J gene TRBJ2-2, with D uncertain. The CDR3 consists of 14 residues. The V and J ends lost 11 bases and 0 bases respectively, with 13 bases between them. Germline V gene lookup returns CDR1 MDHEN and CDR2 SYDVKM. CDR3 sequence (DNA): TGTGCCCACGGCCGGCTAGCGAACACCGGGGAGCTGTTTTTT. It codes for CAHGRLANTGELFF.